Shown below are 29 T cell receptor beta chains from a single sample sequenced in a study of cytomegalovirus exposure and HLA in healthy donors. It was with 60 Vbeta and 13 Jbeta primers that the PCR ran. The method was immunoSEQ multiplex PCR; TCRdb's version includes in-frame clones alone and lacks a portion of them. The table has tens of thousands of clones, roughly 80% seen once. The material sequenced was PBMCs. These receptors were obtained from a girl under 10 years old in good health and CMV-seropositive.

The chain couples TRBV6-5 to TRBJ1-4, with a possible D match to TRBD1 (6 bases). Germline CDR1 and CDR2: MNHEY and SVGAGI. Trimming took off 2 bases at V and 4 bases at J, with 8 bases between the two ends. This CDR3 region has 14 residues. The CDR3 DNA reads as TGTGCCAGCAGTTACGGACAGATTAATGAAAAACTGTTTTTT. This gives the protein CASSYGQINEKLFF.

This chain's CDR3 is CASSTSGGANYGYTF. For the CDR3, the DNA is TGTGCCAGCAGTACCTCAGGGGGCGCTAACTATGGCTACACCTTC. The chain links TRBV28 to TRBJ1-2; 8 nucleotides align to TRBD1. Trimming cost V 5 bases and J 0 bases; bases outside gene matches: 5. Germline-derived CDR1 and CDR2 are MDHEN and SYDVKM. There are 15 residues in the CDR3.

The chain combines TRBV7-9 with TRBJ2-1; 7 bases match TRBD1. The CDR3 is made up of 14 amino acids. The germline V gene encodes CDR1 SEHNR and CDR2 FQNEAQ (reference sequence). The J segment lost 8 bases and the V segment lost 5 bases, leaving 9 bases of the junction unmatched. The CDR3 nucleotides read TGTGCCAGCAGCCTAAACAGGGGCATGGATGAGCAGTTCTTC. It specifies CASSLNRGMDEQFF.

The rearrangement joins TRBV28 to TRBJ1-3; maybe TRBD1 (6 bases). The germline V gene has CDR1 MDHEN and CDR2 SYDVKM. Between the trimmed V and J ends, which lost 7 bases and 6 bases, there was a span of 13 bases. The CDR3 extends over 13 amino acids. CDR3 residues: CASTQGNENTIYF. For the CDR3, the DNA is TGTGCCAGCACTCAGGGGAATGAAAACACCATATATTTT.

The chain uses TRBV30 and TRBJ1-2; perhaps TRBD1 as D (5 bases). The CDR3 consists of 13 residues. V was trimmed by 4 bases and J by 4 bases, leaving 13 bases between them. The germline V gene encodes CDR1 GTSNPN and CDR2 SVGIG (reference sequence). The CDR3 sequence is CAWNSGGGYGYTF. The DNA of the CDR3 is TGTGCCTGGAACTCCGGGGGGGGCTATGGCTACACCTTC. Combining the CDR3 with reference TRBV30 and TRBJ1-2 gives the whole variable domain SQTIHQWPATLVQPVGSPLSLECTVEGTSNPNLYWYRQAAGRGLQLLFYSVGIGQISSEVPQNLSASRPQDRQFILSSKKLLLSDSGFYLCAWNSGGGYGYTFGSGTRLTVV.

V is TRBV5-6 and J is TRBJ1-5; 8 bases are shared with TRBD1. Germline lookup yields CDR1 SGHDT and CDR2 YYEEEE. This CDR3 has 17 residues. The V gene end was trimmed by 4 bases and the J gene end by 1 base; junction bases not matched to a gene: 10. The CDR3 DNA reads TGTGCCAGCAGCAGGACGACAGGGGATTGGAGCAATCAGCCCCAGCATTTT. Its translation is CASSRTTGDWSNQPQHF.

In this sample, this clone turned up a few times. The chain couples TRBV19 to TRBJ2-1; D is perhaps TRBD2 (5 bases). CDR3 length equals 13 residues. The V gene lost 3 bases and the J gene lost 12 bases, with 15 bases spanning the gap. CDR1 is LNHDA, CDR2 SQIVND, per germline (reference sequence). The CDR3 region has the DNA TGTGCCAGTAGTATGACCCGAACTCGGGGGCAGTTCTTC. Its translation: CASSMTRTRGQFF. The entire variable domain, with the rest obtained from reference TRBV19 and TRBJ2-1, is as follows: DGGITQSPKYLFRKEGQNVTLSCEQNLNHDAMYWYRQDPGQGLRLIYYSQIVNDFQKGDIAEGYSVSREKKESFPLTVTSAQKNPTAFYLCASSMTRTRGQFFGPGTRLTVL.

This clone was detected only a few times. The V call is TRBV28, the J call TRBJ1-5, with D perhaps TRBD1 (5 bases). The germline gives CDR1 MDHEN, CDR2 SYDVKM. Between the trimmed V and J ends, which lost 5 bases and 0 bases, there was a span of 11 bases. The length of the CDR3 is 15 residues. CDR3 in DNA: TGTGCCAGCAGTCCCCTTGGGGCTAGCAATCAGCCCCAGCATTTT. Protein product: CASSPLGASNQPQHF.

The chain links TRBV6-5 to TRBJ1-5; D unclear. Trimming removed 6 bases from V and 3 bases from J, with 15 bases in between. Germline CDR1 is MNHEY and CDR2 is SVGAGI. CDR3 length: 15 amino acids. In nucleotides, the CDR3 is TGTGCCAGCAGCCGGACTGTGAGGCCCAATCAGCCCCAGCATTTT. It is translated as CASSRTVRPNQPQHF.

The rearrangement uses TRBV10-3 and TRBJ2-7; TRBD1 aligns across 7 bases. This CDR3 spans 14 amino acids. With 0 bases clipped from V and 7 bases from J, the junction kept 6 bases outside the gene matches. Germline V gives CDR1 ENHRY, CDR2 SYGVKD. CDR3 coding DNA: TGTGCCATCAGTGAGTCCGGGACAGCTCTGGAGCAGTACTTC. Translation gives CAISESGTALEQYF.

A few counts support this clone. The rearrangement joins TRBV30 to TRBJ2-2, with 8 positions matching TRBD1. The CDR3 extends over 14 amino acids. Germline-derived CDR1 and CDR2 are GTSNPN and SVGIG (reference sequence). Trimming removed 4 bases from V and 7 bases from J; junction bases left unmatched: 8. The CDR3: CAWKTGAMVGELFF. The CDR3 DNA is TGTGCCTGGAAGACAGGGGCTATGGTCGGGGAGCTGTTTTTT.

The chain has TRBV30 and TRBJ2-1, with TRBD1 as a possible D gene (5 bases). With 3 bases removed from V and 3 bases from J, the gap between germline ends came to 15 bases. The CDR3 runs 15 residues. The germline gives CDR1 GTSNPN, CDR2 SVGIG (reference sequence). CDR3 region: CAWSHSGSLYNEQFF. DNA of the CDR3: TGTGCCTGGAGCCACTCAGGGTCCCTCTACAATGAGCAGTTCTTC. The variable domain in full, with the rest retrieved from reference TRBV30 and TRBJ2-1, is SQTIHQWPATLVQPVGSPLSLECTVEGTSNPNLYWYRQAAGRGLQLLFYSVGIGQISSEVPQNLSASRPQDRQFILSSKKLLLSDSGFYLCAWSHSGSLYNEQFFGPGTRLTVL.

This rearrangement joins TRBV28 to TRBJ2-7, with TRBD1 matching 10 bases. CDR1 and CDR2 from the germline V gene are MDHEN and SYDVKM. There are 15 residues in the CDR3. Unmatched junction bases numbered 7, after V lost 8 bases and J lost 0 bases. The CDR3 region is CASCPRDRGSYEQYF. In DNA form, the CDR3 reads TGTGCCAGCTGTCCTCGGGACAGGGGCTCCTACGAGCAGTACTTC.

The rearrangement uses TRBV2 and TRBJ1-1; D is uncertain. Deletions cut 3 bases from V and 10 bases from J, with 9 bases between. The CDR3 runs to 11 residues. Germline-derived CDR1 and CDR2 are SNHLY and FYNNEI. DNA of the CDR3: TGTGCCAGCAGTGAGGGAGGCACAGCTTTCTTT. This encodes CASSEGGTAFF.

The CDR3 sequence: CASSLDTYEQYF. The CDR3 bases are TGCGCCAGCAGCTTGGACACATACGAGCAGTACTTC. This chain uses TRBV5-1 with TRBJ2-7; D gene ambiguous. V gave up 0 bases and J gave up 4 bases, with 5 bases separating them. Germline assignment: CDR1 SGHRS and CDR2 YFSETQ. This CDR3 has 12 residues.

This clone appeared once. The chain carries TRBV30 and TRBJ1-3, with D unclear. CDR1 is GTSNPN, CDR2 SVGIG, per germline (reference sequence). The CDR3 consists of 15 residues. Trimming cost V 3 bases and J 0 bases, with 12 bases left between them. The chain's CDR3 is CAWRGSMFSGNTIYF. In DNA form, the CDR3 reads TGTGCCTGGAGAGGGAGTATGTTCTCTGGAAACACCATATATTTT.

The chain has TRBV19 and TRBJ2-1; TRBD2 agrees at 9 bases. The CDR3 is 15 residues long. Losses at the gene ends were 5 bases for V and 4 bases for J; bases not matched to a gene: 6. CDR1 is LNHDA and CDR2 is SQIVND in the germline V gene (reference sequence). The CDR3, as DNA: TGTGCCAGTAGTCTCAAGACTAGCGGATACAATGAGCAGTTCTTC. Translated: CASSLKTSGYNEQFF.

There are a few counts of this clone. The V gene is TRBV28, the J gene TRBJ2-1; 13 nucleotides line up with TRBD2. Germline V gene data show CDR1 as MDHEN and CDR2 as SYDVKM. V was pared by 9 bases and J by 1 base, with 9 bases of the junction left unmatched. The CDR3 length is 17 residues. CDR3 coding DNA: TGTGCCAGTTCCGGACTAGCGGGAGTGATATCCTACAATGAGCAGTTCTTC. This encodes CASSGLAGVISYNEQFF.

The chain uses TRBV5-1 and TRBJ2-5; D is unresolved. The CDR3 is 12 residues long. The germline V gene has CDR1 SGHRS and CDR2 YFSETQ. V lost 4 bases and J lost 2, with 6 bases in between. The DNA of the CDR3 is TGCGCCAGCAGCATACTACAAGAGACCCAGTACTTC. Translated: CASSILQETQYF.

The chain links TRBV18 to TRBJ1-2; weak D call: TRBD1 (6 bases). The V end was cut by 3 bases, the J end by 5 bases, with 16 bases between. Germline assignment: CDR1 KGHSH and CDR2 LQKENI. The CDR3 sequence is 15 residues long. CDR3 residues: CASSPSTGPTYGYTF. Written as DNA, the CDR3 is TGTGCCAGCTCACCGAGTACAGGGCCTACTTATGGCTACACCTTC.

The chain links TRBV6-1 to TRBJ1-1; D is unclear. V lost 5 bases and J lost 3, with 10 bases in between. Germline V gene lookup returns CDR1 MNHNS and CDR2 SASEGT. CDR3 size: 13 residues. CDR3 sequence reads: CASSRGWDTEAFF. Here the CDR3 DNA reads TGTGCCAGCAGTAGAGGGTGGGACACTGAAGCTTTCTTT.

This chain connects TRBV6-4 to TRBJ1-2; 8 bases agree with TRBD1. The germline CDR1 and CDR2 sequences are MRHNA and SNTAGT. Trimming at V came to 3 bases and at J to 3 bases, leaving 0 bases not matched to a gene. The CDR3 sequence is 13 residues long. In DNA form, the CDR3 reads TGTGCCAGCAGTGAGACAGGGGACTATGGCTACACCTTC. It codes for CASSETGDYGYTF.

The sample holds one count of this clone. This rearrangement joins TRBV18 to TRBJ1-1; D is possibly TRBD1 (5 bases). The CDR3 length is 16 residues. CDR1 KGHSH and CDR2 LQKENI come from the germline V gene. Trimming took 5 bases from V and 2 from J, leaving 18 bases between them. The CDR3 spells CASSEGPGGGNTEAFF. The CDR3 bases are TGTGCCAGCTCAGAGGGACCGGGGGGTGGAAACACTGAAGCTTTCTTT.

The chain employs TRBV27 and TRBJ2-7, with unresolved D. V lost 2 bases to trimming and J lost 7 bases, with 15 bases between them. Looked up from germline, CDR1 is MNHEY and CDR2 is SMNVEV (reference sequence). The CDR3 length is 14 residues. In DNA form, the CDR3 reads TGTGCCAGCAGTTTACTAGGCGCCGCTAAGGAGCAGTACTTC. It is translated as CASSLLGAAKEQYF.

The chain recombines TRBV28 with TRBJ1-1; unclear D gene. The CDR3 is 19 amino acids. The germline V and J ends were trimmed by 0 bases and 4 bases, with 24 bases remaining between them. The germline V gene encodes CDR1 MDHEN and CDR2 SYDVKM. The CDR3 reads CASSLWGMEITRGTTEAFF. The CDR3 bases are TGTGCCAGCAGTTTATGGGGGATGGAGATCACTCGGGGAACCACTGAAGCTTTCTTT.

The rearrangement uses TRBV27 and TRBJ1-1, with TRBD1 identical over 7 bases. The germline CDR1 and CDR2 sequences are MNHEY and SMNVEV (reference sequence). The V segment lost 5 bases and the J segment 9 bases; nucleotides outside the gene matches: 12. This CDR3 is 14 amino acids long. The CDR3 DNA reads TGTGCCAGCAGTCTGGCCCGGGACAGTTATCAAGCTTTCTTT. It translates to CASSLARDSYQAFF.

This rearrangement joins TRBV30 to TRBJ1-5; no clear D. V lost 3 bases and J lost 0, with 15 bases in between. The CDR3 has 16 residues. The germline CDR1 and CDR2 sequences are GTSNPN and SVGIG (reference sequence). DNA of the CDR3: TGTGCCTGGAGCGTCAGGTGGCAGGATAGCAATCAGCCCCAGCATTTT. This sequence encodes CAWSVRWQDSNQPQHF.

V and J are TRBV7-9 and TRBJ2-2; a possible D gene is TRBD2 (6 bases). V was pared by 5 bases and J by 6 bases, with 13 bases between. The germline gives CDR1 SEHNR, CDR2 FQNEAQ (reference sequence). The CDR3 loop spans 14 amino acids. DNA of the CDR3: TGTGCCAGCAGCCCCGTTACTAGCTCCGGGGAGCTGTTTTTT. It encodes CASSPVTSSGELFF.

The V call is TRBV2, the J call TRBJ2-2; weak D call: TRBD1 (6 bases). CDR1 is SNHLY and CDR2 is FYNNEI in the germline V gene. Trimming removed 5 bases from V and 2 bases from J, with 12 bases in between. The CDR3 spans 15 residues. CDR3 in DNA: TGTGCCAGCAGTACGACGGGACACAACACCGGGGAGCTGTTTTTT. This sequence encodes CASSTTGHNTGELFF.